The present T cell receptor (beta chain) was sequenced within a study of blood T cells in healthy people across ages. About the study: Per every two T cells, about one barcoded beta molecule was captured by template switching.

Details on this clonotype: What it recognizes is unknown.

The second PCR ran roughly 7 to 12 cycles with a sample-barcoded 5' primer and J-beta primers. MiXCR was run by TCRdb on the 5' RACE reads, yielding one entry per CDR3 protein. The repertoire includes almost 1 million distinct CDR3 sequences, 51% of them detected once, and 20% to 25% sits in the top ten. Study-wide findings and caveats: Per million T cells, TCR beta diversity dropped about linearly as age rose. Greater diversity and more naive CD4+ cells were seen in long-lived donors than in aged donors. Correlation between TCR beta diversity and naive T cell percentage was strong.

Germline V CDR1 and CDR2: SGHTA, FQGNSA. With V trimmed by 3 bases and J by 0 bases, 8 bases remained unmatched. CDR3 length: 18 residues. Sequences were obtained from blood. The clonotype was recovered from an older woman in good health. The chain carries TRBV7-2 and TRBJ2-6, with 7 bases aligning to TRBD2. The CDR3 region is CASSFTSVLSSGANVLTF. CDR3 sequence (DNA): TGTGCCAGCAGCTTTACTAGCGTTCTTAGCTCTGGGGCCAACGTCCTGACTTTC.